The 11 T cell receptor beta chains below were found in one sample sequenced in a study of control samples from healthy donors and cancer patients. This table comes from immunoSEQ multiplex PCR, and its TCRdb copy is limited to in-frame clones, with some not included. The sample holds 76,000 or so clones; roughly nine tenths are singletons and the top ten take around a tenth. Sequenced input: PBMCs. The receptors were sampled from a woman in her forties or fifties with colorectal cancer.

J is TRBJ1-3 and V is TRBV4-3; D gene unclear. CDR1 is LGHNA and CDR2 is YSLEER in the germline V gene. The V end was cut by 0 bases, the J end by 0 bases, with 9 bases between. The CDR3 is made up of 16 amino acids. Here the CDR3 reads CASSQDPAGSGNTIYF. CDR3 sequence (DNA): TGCGCCAGCAGCCAAGATCCTGCCGGCTCTGGAAACACCATATATTTT.

The sample holds a few counts of this clone. This chain joins TRBV19 and TRBJ1-5, with D maybe TRBD1 (6 bases). The CDR3 sequence is 13 residues long. Germline CDR1 and CDR2: LNHDA and SQIVND (reference sequence). With 3 bases removed from V and 5 bases from J, the gap between germline ends came to 8 bases. The CDR3 DNA sequence: TGTGCCAGTAGTATCGAGGGGGATCAGCCCCAGCATTTT. Translation: CASSIEGDQPQHF.

This clone has just a few counts. The genes are TRBV6-1 and TRBJ1-4, with 9 bases lining up with TRBD1. The CDR3 runs to 17 residues. V dropped 6 bases and J dropped 1; count of bases not matched to a gene: 9. Germline lookup yields CDR1 MNHNS and CDR2 SASEGT. CDR3 protein: CASREQGAEGTNEKLFF. The CDR3 DNA is TGTGCCAGCAGGGAACAGGGGGCCGAGGGAACTAATGAAAAACTGTTTTTT.

DNA of the CDR3: TGTGCCAGCAGCTTATTCCTAGGGGGGACGGCTCGGGATTCACCCCTCCACTTT. This gives the protein CASSLFLGGTARDSPLHF. The rearrangement uses TRBV7-2 and TRBJ1-6, with TRBD1 as a possible D gene (6 bases). Germline loops: CDR1 SGHTA, CDR2 FQGNSA. The CDR3 consists of 18 residues. V dropped 2 bases and J dropped 8 bases, with 22 bases sitting between them.

DNA for the CDR3: TGTGCCAGTAGTGCCCGGACAGGGGGCGCGGGTCAGCCCCAGCATTTT. Its translation is CASSARTGGAGQPQHF. The V and J genes are TRBV19 and TRBJ1-5, with 11 bases aligning to TRBD1. Unmatched junction bases numbered 9, after V lost 5 bases and J lost 6 bases. This CDR3 is 16 amino acids long. Germline assignment: CDR1 LNHDA and CDR2 SQIVND (reference sequence).

The rearrangement uses TRBV6-6 and TRBJ1-4; unclear D gene. With 5 bases removed from V and 4 bases from J, the gap between germline ends came to 11 bases. The CDR3 sequence is 14 residues long. CDR1 is MNHNY, CDR2 SVGAGI, per germline (reference sequence). The CDR3 nucleotides are TGTGCCAGCAGTCTGACCGAGAATAATGAAAAACTGTTTTTT. Amino acid sequence: CASSLTENNEKLFF.

The chain couples TRBV2 to TRBJ2-2; D is unclear. The CDR3 sequence is 12 residues long. Germline CDR1 is SNHLY and CDR2 is FYNNEI. V lost 7 bases, J lost 1 base, and 4 bases lay in between. The CDR3 coding sequence is TGTGCCAGCACAGAGAACACCGGGGAGCTGTTTTTT. Translation gives CASTENTGELFF.

This clone showed up just once. This chain joins TRBV6-1 and TRBJ2-7, with no clear D. Trimming removed 1 base from V and 6 bases from J, with 7 bases in between. The germline gives CDR1 MNHNS, CDR2 SASEGT. CDR3 length equals 12 residues. CDR3 in DNA: TGTGCCAGCAGTGAAGGTGGTTCCGAGCAGTACGTC. It yields the protein CASSEGGSEQYV.

This clone was detected only a few times. V and J are TRBV18 and TRBJ2-2; D is unclear. Trimming took off 0 bases at V and 2 bases at J, with 10 bases between the two ends. CDR1 is KGHSH, CDR2 LQKENI, per germline. The CDR3 is 16 residues long. Here the CDR3 DNA reads TGTGCCAGCTCACCACCACAGATCGCAAACACCGGGGAGCTGTTTTTT. Protein product: CASSPPQIANTGELFF.

The V call is TRBV30, the J call TRBJ1-2, with D tentatively TRBD1 (5 bases). The germline gives CDR1 GTSNPN, CDR2 SVGIG (reference sequence). V was clipped by 8 bases and J by 7 bases, with 11 bases between them. The CDR3 consists of 10 residues. The CDR3 region has the DNA TGTGCCGTCTGGGGGGGTGGCTACACCTTC. This gives the protein CAVWGGGYTF.

The chain employs TRBV19 and TRBJ2-4, with TRBD2 identical over 13 bases. The trim removed 4 bases at V and 0 bases at J, leaving 9 bases unmatched. The CDR3 has 19 residues. Per the germline V gene, CDR1 is LNHDA and CDR2 is SQIVND (reference sequence). The CDR3 loop is CASSTQRTSGGLAKNIQYF. In nucleotides, the CDR3 is TGTGCCAGTAGTACTCAGCGGACTAGCGGGGGCCTAGCCAAAAACATTCAGTACTTC.